Listed here are 11 T cell receptor beta chains from one sample, sequenced in a study of T cells in localized non-small cell lung cancer. Clones were read by immunoSEQ multiplex PCR, and TCRdb kept only the in-frame ones, dropping some. The sample includes roughly 70,000 clones, roughly nine tenths of them seen just once. The specimen was peripheral blood, collected before any cancer treatment. All receptors come from a male donor older than 55 with stage III squamous cell lung carcinoma.

V is TRBV5-6 and J is TRBJ2-3; D remains ambiguous. This CDR3 is 15 amino acids long. CDR1 is SGHDT, CDR2 YYEEEE, per germline. Between the trimmed V and J ends, which lost 1 base and 0 bases, there was a span of 9 bases. The CDR3 loop is CASSLTETSTDTQYF. The CDR3 nucleotides are TGTGCCAGCAGCTTGACGGAAACTAGCACAGATACGCAGTATTTT.

The genes are TRBV30 and TRBJ2-4; D remains unclear. Deletions cut 0 bases from V and 5 bases from J, with 5 bases between. The V gene's germline CDR1 is GTSNPN and CDR2 SVGIG (reference sequence). The CDR3 spans 12 residues. The CDR3 DNA sequence: TGTGCCTGGAGTGTAGTAGAAAACATTCAGTACTTC. Encoded protein: CAWSVVENIQYF. Full variable domain (outside the CDR3, taken from reference TRBV30 and TRBJ2-4): SQTIHQWPATLVQPVGSPLSLECTVEGTSNPNLYWYRQAAGRGLQLLFYSVGIGQISSEVPQNLSASRPQDRQFILSSKKLLLSDSGFYLCAWSVVENIQYFGAGTRLSVL.

The chain joins TRBV7-2 to TRBJ1-1; possible D gene TRBD1, 6 bases. Germline V gene sequence: CDR1 SGHTA, CDR2 FQGNSA. Trimming took 5 bases from V and 3 from J, leaving 16 bases between them. This CDR3 is built from 15 residues. The CDR3 coding sequence is TGTGCCAGCAGCGGCCCGAGGGGGAAGGACACTGAAGCTTTCTTT. It translates to CASSGPRGKDTEAFF.

The V and J genes are TRBV15 and TRBJ2-3, with TRBD1 matching over 7 bases. With V trimmed by 4 bases and J by 5 bases, 6 bases remained unmatched. The CDR3 loop spans 14 amino acids. Germline V gene data show CDR1 as LNHNV and CDR2 as YYDKDF (reference sequence). This CDR3 reads CATSISTGIDTQYF. The CDR3 DNA reads as TGTGCCACCAGCATCTCGACAGGGATAGATACGCAGTATTTT.

This chain connects TRBV5-1 to TRBJ1-2; D is unclear. From germline, CDR1 is SGHRS and CDR2 YFSETQ. Trimming stripped 1 base from V and 4 bases from J, with 8 bases between. The CDR3 is made up of 13 amino acids. This CDR3 is CASSLTSGYGYTF. The CDR3 DNA reads TGCGCCAGCAGCTTGACGTCTGGCTATGGCTACACCTTC. Filled out from reference TRBV5-1 and TRBJ1-2, the complete variable domain reads KAGVTQTPRYLIKTRGQQVTLSCSPISGHRSVSWYQQTPGQGLQFLFEYFSETQRNKGNFPGRFSGRQFSNSRSEMNVSTLELGDSALYLCASSLTSGYGYTFGSGTRLTVV.

The rearrangement links TRBV7-2 to TRBJ1-3; no firm D call. The CDR3 spans 16 residues. Trimming stripped 1 base from V and 4 bases from J, with 14 bases between. Germline V gene lookup returns CDR1 SGHTA and CDR2 FQGNSA. The CDR3 loop is CASSLEVALGGNTIYF. The DNA for the CDR3 is TGTGCCAGCAGCTTAGAGGTGGCTTTAGGGGGAAACACCATATATTTT.

This rearrangement joins TRBV12-5 to TRBJ2-3, with 8 bases fitting TRBD2. After removal of 4 bases from V and 7 bases from J, the junction contained 7 bases not matched to a gene. This CDR3 region has 14 residues. The germline V gene has CDR1 LGHNT and CDR2 FRNRAP. The CDR3 region is CASGSGTSLHTQYF. The CDR3 DNA reads TGTGCTAGTGGTTCGGGGACTAGTCTCCATACGCAGTATTTT.

The chain links TRBV9 to TRBJ2-7; 10 nucleotides agree with TRBD1. The CDR3 is 16 amino acids. The V segment lost 5 bases and the J segment 4 bases; nucleotides outside the gene matches: 12. In germline, CDR1 is SGDLS, CDR2 YYNGEE. CDR3 loop: CASSHHRDRGMYEQYF. CDR3 coding DNA: TGTGCCAGCAGTCACCACCGGGACAGGGGTATGTACGAGCAGTACTTC. The full variable domain, with the rest looked up from reference TRBV9 and TRBJ2-7, is DSGVTQTPKHLITATGQRVTLRCSPRSGDLSVYWYQQSLDQGLQFLIQYYNGEERAKGNILERFSAQQFPDLHSELNLSSLELGDSALYFCASSHHRDRGMYEQYFGPGTRLTVT.

The chain combines TRBV27 with TRBJ2-5, with no clear D. V was pared by 0 bases and J by 4 bases, with 15 bases between. CDR3 size: 16 residues. Looked up from germline, CDR1 is MNHEY and CDR2 is SMNVEV (reference sequence). This CDR3 reads CASSLSMQGPPETQYF. CDR3 DNA sequence: TGTGCCAGCAGTTTATCGATGCAAGGTCCACCAGAGACCCAGTACTTC.

V and J are TRBV14 and TRBJ1-2, with TRBD1 matching over 8 bases. The CDR3 loop spans 15 amino acids. Germline values: CDR1 SGHDN, CDR2 FVKESK. V was pared by 1 base and J by 4 bases, with 5 bases of the junction left unmatched. This CDR3 is CASSQVGGQAYGYTF. CDR3 in DNA: TGTGCCAGCAGCCAAGTTGGGGGACAGGCCTATGGCTACACCTTC.

The rearrangement links TRBV7-3 to TRBJ2-2; D is undetermined. The CDR3 is made up of 13 amino acids. Trimming took 1 base from V and 7 from J, leaving 7 bases between them. CDR1 and CDR2 from the germline V gene are SGHTA and FQGTGA. The CDR3 region is CASSLSDGGELFF. In DNA, the CDR3 is TGTGCCAGCAGCTTAAGTGATGGCGGGGAGCTGTTTTTT.